Following are 10 T cell receptor beta chains from one sample sequenced in a study of blood T cell repertoires in COVID-19. Using immunoSEQ multiplex PCR, the repertoire was profiled, and TCRdb retains in-frame clones only, with some absent. Of 200,000 to 250,000 clones in the sample, around 89% were seen once. Sequenced: PBMCs or T cells enriched from blood (not recorded which). The receptors here all came from a young woman who had recovered from COVID-19.

The genes are TRBV3-1 (or the pseudogene TRBV3-2) and TRBJ1-5; 11 nucleotides line up with TRBD1. This CDR3 has 16 residues. V lost 1 base to trimming and J lost 5 bases; unmatched junction nucleotides: 4. Germline loops: CDR1 LGHDT, CDR2 YNNKEL (reference sequence). The CDR3 is CASSQGLGQGDQPQHF. The CDR3 nucleotides are TGTGCCAGCAGCCAAGGATTGGGACAGGGGGATCAGCCCCAGCATTTT.

The J gene is TRBJ1-2, the V gene TRBV4-1; D is undetermined. The CDR3 consists of 14 residues. CDR1 is MGHRA, CDR2 YSYEKL, per germline. V dropped 5 bases and J dropped 4 bases, with 14 bases sitting between them. CDR3 DNA: TGCGCCAGCAGCTCTCGGCAGGAATCCTATGGCTACACCTTC. As protein: CASSSRQESYGYTF.

This clone has ten or more counts. The same CDR3 can be traced to other DNA sequences in this sample. The chain has TRBV4-3 and TRBJ2-2, with D tentatively TRBD2 (6 bases). Trimming removed 0 bases at V and 0 bases at J, with 8 bases between. CDR1 is LGHNA, CDR2 YSLEER, per germline. The length of the CDR3 is 16 residues. CDR3 sequence reads: CASSQEAGPNTGELFF. The CDR3 DNA is TGCGCCAGCAGCCAAGAGGCGGGGCCGAACACCGGGGAGCTGTTTTTT.

The chain combines TRBV7-9 with TRBJ2-3; 7 positions agree with TRBD2. The CDR3 runs to 14 residues. With V trimmed by 4 bases and J by 5 bases, 6 bases remained unmatched. CDR1 is SEHNR, CDR2 FQNEAQ, per germline (reference sequence). CDR3 in DNA: TGTGCCAGCAGCTCTCGGACTAGGCAAGATACGCAGTATTTT. Its translation is CASSSRTRQDTQYF.

The CDR3 nucleotides read TGCGCCAGCAGCCCTTTTGACAGTAGCAATCAGCCCCAGCATTTT. Translated, it gives CASSPFDSSNQPQHF. The rearrangement links TRBV4-1 to TRBJ1-5, with a weak D call TRBD1 (5 bases). The CDR3 sequence is 15 residues long. CDR1 is MGHRA and CDR2 is YSYEKL in the germline V gene. The V gene lost 4 bases and the J gene lost 0 bases, with 10 bases spanning the gap.

V usage is TRBV24-1 and J usage is TRBJ1-5, with a weak D call TRBD1 (6 bases). Trimming removed 3 bases at V and 3 bases at J, with 8 bases between. The germline V gene has CDR1 KGHDR and CDR2 SFDVKD. The CDR3 is 14 amino acids. The CDR3 spells CATSDGQINQPQHF. The CDR3 bases are TGTGCCACCAGTGATGGACAGATCAATCAGCCCCAGCATTTT.

V gene TRBV5-6 combines with J gene TRBJ2-1; D unclear. V lost 1 base and J lost 10, with 15 bases in between. The CDR3 is 14 residues long. Germline-derived CDR1 and CDR2 are SGHDT and YYEEEE. CDR3 nucleotides: TGTGCCAGCAGCTTGTTATCGTCGGTCGGGGAGCAGTTCTTC. Amino acids: CASSLLSSVGEQFF.

A note on this clone: This same CDR3 is encoded by further DNA sequences in the sample. J is TRBJ2-7 and V is TRBV7-9; D is unclear. The germline gives CDR1 SEHNR, CDR2 FQNEAQ (reference sequence). The CDR3 extends over 12 amino acids. Deletions cut 3 bases from V and 1 base from J, with 4 bases between. DNA for the CDR3: TGTGCCAGCAGCTTGAGTTCCTACGAGCAGTACTTC. Translation gives CASSLSSYEQYF.

V usage is TRBV4-2 and J usage is TRBJ1-4, with a possible D match to TRBD1 (5 bases). The CDR3 is 14 residues long. In germline, CDR1 is LGHNA, CDR2 YNFKEQ. With 0 bases removed from V and 8 bases from J, the gap between germline ends came to 10 bases. The CDR3 DNA sequence: TGTGCCAGCAGCCAAGACAGGGTTTTGGAAAAACTGTTTTTT. Translation: CASSQDRVLEKLFF.

The chain carries TRBV5-3 and TRBJ1-3, with D perhaps TRBD1 (6 bases). Being an ORF, TRBV5-3 has a function that is uncertain. The CDR3 is 17 amino acids. V lost 1 base, J lost 4 bases, and 18 bases lay in between. CDR3 DNA sequence: TGTGCCAGAAGCTTGAGGGTCCGAGTCAGGGGAGGAAACACCATATATTTT. It is translated as CARSLRVRVRGGNTIYF.